The 10 T cell receptor beta chains presented below share a single source sample, sequenced in a study of identical twins. TCRdb re-called the 5' RACE reads with MiXCR, one entry per CDR3 protein. Seen here are 690,000 or so distinct CDR3 sequences, under 9% observed once, and the top ten hold approximately 0.94%. These same data were also listed under a study on yellow fever vaccine responses in identical twins.

The sequencing input was PBMCs. Every receptor here comes from a woman aged 18-30 years in good health.

This clonotype was counted between two and nine times. The chain employs TRBV5-5 and TRBJ2-7; maybe TRBD1 (5 bases). The CDR3 spans 15 residues. Deletions cut 2 bases from V and 2 bases from J, with 14 bases between. The germline V gene encodes CDR1 SGHKS and CDR2 YYEKEE (reference sequence). DNA of the CDR3: TGTGCCAGCAGCTTCGCTGGCAGGGCGGCCTACGAGCAGTACTTC. Amino acid sequence: CASSFAGRAAYEQYF.

This chain uses TRBV20-1 with TRBJ2-5; TRBD2 aligns across 11 bases. This CDR3 has 18 residues. Germline V CDR1 and CDR2: DFQATT, SNEGSKA (reference sequence). Unmatched junction bases numbered 19, after V lost 3 bases and J lost 7 bases. This chain's CDR3 is CSASIPRASGRTGGTQYF. In nucleotides, the CDR3 is TGCAGTGCTAGTATTCCGAGGGCTAGCGGGAGGACCGGGGGGACCCAGTACTTC.

This clonotype was seen just once. CDR3 DNA sequence: TGTGGGGAGGGCTTGGTGACGAACACCGGGGAGCTGTTTTTT. Protein: CGEGLVTNTGELFF. The rearrangement uses TRBV7-7 and TRBJ2-2, with 7 positions matching TRBD2. There are 14 residues in the CDR3. In germline, CDR1 is SSHAT, CDR2 FNYEAQ (reference sequence).

This clonotype was seen ten or more times. The rearrangement joins TRBV11-2 to TRBJ2-5, with TRBD1 matching over 11 bases. Germline CDR1 SGHAT, CDR2 FQNNGV. This CDR3 spans 15 amino acids. Trimming took 3 bases from V and 2 from J; bases not matched to a gene: 2. The CDR3 here is CASSLGDRGQETQYF. The CDR3 DNA sequence: TGTGCCAGCAGCTTGGGGGACAGGGGGCAAGAGACCCAGTACTTC.

This clonotype was found many times. This sequence joins TRBV3-1 and TRBJ2-1, with 9 bases identical to TRBD2. The J segment lost 10 bases and the V segment lost 2 bases, leaving 0 bases of the junction unmatched. The CDR3 runs 12 residues. The V gene's germline CDR1 is LGHDT and CDR2 YNNKEL (reference sequence). This CDR3 is CASSQLAGEQFF. CDR3 nucleotides: TGTGCCAGCAGCCAACTAGCGGGGGAGCAGTTCTTC.

The chain joins TRBV6-2 or TRBV6-3 to TRBJ2-4; TRBD1 or TRBD2 may be the D gene (5 bases each). Trimming removed 8 bases at V and 1 base at J, with 9 bases between. Looked up from germline, CDR1 is MNHEY and CDR2 is SVGEGT. The CDR3 covers 13 residues. CDR3 sequence (DNA): TGTGCCAGCGAGGGGATGGCCAAAAACATTCAGTACTTC. The encoded protein is CASEGMAKNIQYF.

The sample holds a few counts of this clonotype. The V and J genes are TRBV9 and TRBJ1-1; D is unresolved. The V gene lost 0 bases and the J gene lost 3 bases, with 12 bases spanning the gap. The germline V gene encodes CDR1 SGDLS and CDR2 YYNGEE. The CDR3 covers 15 residues. CDR3 amino acids: CASSVVPKRDTEAFF. In DNA, the CDR3 is TGTGCCAGCAGCGTAGTTCCAAAGCGGGACACTGAAGCTTTCTTT.

In this sample, this clonotype turned up a few times. CDR3 loop: CASSLGSGGASYNEQFF. The CDR3 nucleotides read TGCGCCAGCAGCTTGGGTAGCGGGGGGGCCTCCTACAATGAGCAGTTCTTC. The chain combines TRBV5-1 with TRBJ2-1; 11 nucleotides agree with TRBD2. This CDR3 is built from 17 residues. The V segment lost 0 bases and the J segment 0 bases; nucleotides outside the gene matches: 2. Per germline, CDR1 SGHRS and CDR2 YFSETQ.

The table lists this clonotype with a few counts. This rearrangement joins TRBV2 to TRBJ2-7, with 12 nucleotides matching TRBD1. Looked up from germline, CDR1 is SNHLY and CDR2 is FYNNEI. Unmatched junction bases numbered 7, after V lost 3 bases and J lost 7 bases. The CDR3 runs to 15 residues. The CDR3 region is CASSDVRDRGREQYF. CDR3 DNA: TGTGCCAGCAGTGACGTCCGGGACAGGGGGCGTGAGCAGTACTTC.

The chain carries TRBV20-1 and TRBJ1-5, with 7 bases matching TRBD1. CDR1 is DFQATT and CDR2 is SNEGSKA in the germline V gene (reference sequence). The CDR3 runs 14 residues. The chain's CDR3 is CSTAAGGRNQPQHF. The CDR3 DNA reads TGCAGCACGGCGGCAGGGGGGAGGAATCAGCCCCAGCATTTT.